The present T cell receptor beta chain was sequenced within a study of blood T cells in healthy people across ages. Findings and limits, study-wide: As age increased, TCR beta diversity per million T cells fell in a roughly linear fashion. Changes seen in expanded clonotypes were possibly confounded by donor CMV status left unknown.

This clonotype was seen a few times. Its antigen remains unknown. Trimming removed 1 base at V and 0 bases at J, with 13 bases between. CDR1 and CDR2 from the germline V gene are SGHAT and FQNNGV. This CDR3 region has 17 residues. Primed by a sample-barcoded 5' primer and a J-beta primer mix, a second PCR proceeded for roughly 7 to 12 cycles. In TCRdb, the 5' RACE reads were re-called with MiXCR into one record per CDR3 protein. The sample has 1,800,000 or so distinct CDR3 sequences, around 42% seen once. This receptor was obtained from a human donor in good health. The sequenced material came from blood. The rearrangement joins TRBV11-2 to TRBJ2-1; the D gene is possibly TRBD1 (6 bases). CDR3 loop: CASSLVVGATSYNEQFF. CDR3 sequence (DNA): TGTGCCAGCAGCTTAGTCGTGGGGGCTACCTCCTACAATGAGCAGTTCTTC.